Each of the 32 T cell receptor beta chains below was sequenced from the same sample in a study of T cells in Graves' hyperthyroidism and ophthalmopathy. From RNA transcripts, TCR beta CDR3 regions were amplified. HTBI primers drove first-round RT-PCR of the TCR CDR3. TCRdb reanalysed the multiplex PCR reads using MiXCR and keeps one entry per CDR3 protein. The table records about 560,000 distinct CDR3 sequences, less than 20% of them present only once. Sequencing was carried out using blood. These receptors all come from a young woman with Graves' hyperthyroidism.

At least ten counts were recorded for this clonotype. The V gene is TRBV27, the J gene TRBJ2-5; 8 bases are a match to TRBD1. This CDR3 region has 15 residues. Germline V lookup: CDR1 MNHEY, CDR2 SMNVEV (reference sequence). The V and J ends lost 6 bases and 4 bases, in that order; junction bases with no gene match: 10. CDR3 region: CASSPDTGGIETQYF. CDR3 nucleotides: TGTGCCAGCAGCCCGGATACAGGGGGGATAGAGACCCAGTACTTC.

Many counts were recorded for this clonotype. The genes are TRBV5-1 and TRBJ1-2; D is unresolved. V gave up 0 bases and J gave up 4 bases, with 19 bases separating them. Germline CDR1 SGHRS, CDR2 YFSETQ. The length of the CDR3 is 17 residues. CDR3 nucleotide sequence: TGCGCCAGCAGCTTGGTAGCGGTAGGGAGCAGCGTCTATGGCTACACCTTC. It yields the protein CASSLVAVGSSVYGYTF.

Ten or more counts support this clonotype. The rearrangement uses TRBV5-1 and TRBJ2-3; TRBD2 aligns across 10 bases. CDR1 and CDR2 (germline): SGHRS, YFSETQ. The CDR3 is made up of 16 amino acids. V was pared by 4 bases and J by 1 base, with 6 bases of the junction left unmatched. CDR3 in DNA: TGCGCCAGCAGCCCCTGGACTAGCGGTGGCACAGATACGCAGTATTTT. Its protein is CASSPWTSGGTDTQYF.

This chain links TRBV5-1 with TRBJ1-1; D unresolved. V lost 1 base, J lost 1 base, and 8 bases lay in between. The CDR3 contains 14 residues. Germline V gene data show CDR1 as SGHRS and CDR2 as YFSETQ. In DNA, the CDR3 is TGCGCCAGCAGCTTGTTGGCGGCGAACACTGAAGCTTTCTTT. Its translation is CASSLLAANTEAFF.

In this sample, this clonotype turned up many times. The chain employs TRBV2 and TRBJ2-7; D not certain. The CDR3 spans 11 residues. V lost 6 bases and J lost 2, with 5 bases in between. From germline, CDR1 is SNHLY and CDR2 FYNNEI. CDR3 DNA sequence: TGTGCCAGCAGCAGAACCTACGAGCAGTACTTC. Its translation is CASSRTYEQYF. Looking up the rest from reference TRBV2 and TRBJ2-7 gives the full variable domain: EPEVTQTPSHQVTQMGQEVILRCVPISNHLYFYWYRQILGQKVEFLVSFYNNEISEKSEIFDDQFSVERPDGSNFTLKIRSTKLEDSAMYFCASSRTYEQYFGPGTRLTVT.

This clonotype showed up just a few times. The rearrangement joins TRBV29-1 to TRBJ1-5; TRBD1 is a possible D gene (5 bases). The V gene's germline CDR1 is SQVTM and CDR2 ANQGSEA. V lost 4 bases to trimming and J lost 5 bases, with 12 bases between them. CDR3 length equals 13 residues. Here the CDR3 DNA reads TGCAGCGTTGGCGGGGCCAGGGATCAGCCCCAGCATTTT. Protein product: CSVGGARDQPQHF.

The chain employs TRBV5-1 and TRBJ1-1; 10 bases line up with TRBD1. Germline assignment: CDR1 SGHRS and CDR2 YFSETQ. The trim removed 5 bases at V and 0 bases at J, leaving 7 bases unmatched. The CDR3 extends over 16 amino acids. CDR3 residues: CASRRTGQGLNTEAFF. CDR3 coding DNA: TGCGCCAGCAGGAGGACGGGACAGGGGCTGAACACTGAAGCTTTCTTT.

The V and J genes are TRBV18 and TRBJ2-5; no reliable D call. The CDR3 length is 13 residues. The germline V and J ends were trimmed by 0 bases and 5 bases, with 7 bases remaining between them. CDR1 is KGHSH, CDR2 LQKENI, per germline. The CDR3 DNA sequence: TGTGCCAGCTCACCACCGGGCCTGGAGACCCAGTACTTC. Protein product: CASSPPGLETQYF.

Many counts were recorded for this clonotype. The rearrangement links TRBV2 to TRBJ2-1; D could derive from TRBD1 or TRBD2 (5 bases each). V was shortened by 10 bases and J by 0 bases, with 16 bases between the two germline ends. CDR1 is SNHLY and CDR2 is FYNNEI in the germline V gene. The CDR3 covers 15 residues. CDR3 in amino acids: CANRDHSSSYNEQFF. CDR3 DNA sequence: TGTGCCAATCGGGACCACTCGAGCTCCTACAATGAGCAGTTCTTC.

This clonotype showed up many times. The V call is TRBV7-9, the J call TRBJ2-7; D uncertain. V lost 1 base and J 4 bases, leaving 8 bases between the germline ends. CDR3 length equals 13 residues. Germline V gives CDR1 SEHNR, CDR2 FQNEAQ (reference sequence). The CDR3 DNA sequence: TGTGCCAGCAGCTTAGGGATGGGGTACGAGCAGTACTTC. It is translated as CASSLGMGYEQYF. Together with reference TRBV7-9 and TRBJ2-7, the CDR3 gives the full variable domain: DTGVSQNPRHKITKRGQNVTFRCDPISEHNRLYWYRQTLGQGPEFLTYFQNEAQLEKSRLLSDRFSAERPKGSFSTLEIQRTEQGDSAMYLCASSLGMGYEQYFGPGTRLTVT.

This clonotype was seen repeatedly, ten times or more. This chain links TRBV11-2 with TRBJ1-2, with D possibly TRBD1 on 6 matching bases. Germline CDR1 reads SGHAT; CDR2 reads FQNNGV. This CDR3 is 15 amino acids long. The V and J ends lost 1 base and 4 bases respectively, with 13 bases between them. The DNA for the CDR3 is TGTGCCAGCAGCTTAGCGTCGGGACAAACCTATGGCTACACCTTC. It yields the protein CASSLASGQTYGYTF.

This sequence joins TRBV11-2 and TRBJ2-7; D is tentatively TRBD1 or TRBD2 (5 bases each). V lost 1 base, J lost 5 bases, and 15 bases lay in between. Germline V lookup: CDR1 SGHAT, CDR2 FQNNGV. The CDR3 has 15 amino acids. CDR3 amino acids: CASSLARAGNDEQYF. The CDR3 DNA is TGTGCCAGCAGCTTAGCGCGGGCAGGGAATGACGAGCAGTACTTC.

This chain connects TRBV5-1 to TRBJ1-2; a weak D match, TRBD1 (6 bases). Germline V CDR1 and CDR2: SGHRS, YFSETQ. Deletions cut 4 bases from V and 3 bases from J, with 19 bases between. This CDR3 is built from 16 residues. DNA of the CDR3: TGCGCCAGCAGCCAAGGACAGACAATCTTAGACTATGGCTACACCTTC. This translates into CASSQGQTILDYGYTF. The full variable domain, in which reference TRBV5-1 and TRBJ1-2 provide the parts outside the CDR3, is KAGVTQTPRYLIKTRGQQVTLSCSPISGHRSVSWYQQTPGQGLQFLFEYFSETQRNKGNFPGRFSGRQFSNSRSEMNVSTLELGDSALYLCASSQGQTILDYGYTFGSGTRLTVV.

This chain joins TRBV7-8 and TRBJ1-5; TRBD1 might be the D (5 bases). V was clipped by 0 bases and J by 2 bases, with 20 bases between them. The CDR3 loop spans 19 amino acids. Germline V gene sequence: CDR1 SGHVS, CDR2 FQNEAQ. The CDR3 region has the DNA TGTGCCAGCAGCTTAGCGTCCAGGGACCTCGTCGGGGGCAATCAGCCCCAGCATTTT. Its translation is CASSLASRDLVGGNQPQHF.

The sample holds one count of this clonotype. The gene calls are TRBV6-5 and TRBJ1-1; TRBD1 matches at 7 bases. V shed 0 bases and J 3 bases; nucleotides not matched to a gene: 4. Looked up from germline, CDR1 is MNHEY and CDR2 is SVGAGI. The CDR3 length is 15 residues. CDR3 sequence reads: CASSYSTGSYTEAFF. DNA for the CDR3: TGTGCCAGCAGTTACTCGACAGGGTCGTACACTGAAGCTTTCTTT.

As concerns this clonotype: Given a much more abundant clone one base away, this may be a read error. This chain links TRBV5-1 with TRBJ2-7; weak D call: TRBD1 (5 bases). The ends were cut back, 4 bases at V and 3 bases at J, with 17 bases in the middle. This CDR3 contains 15 residues. CDR1 is SGHRS, CDR2 YFSETQ, per germline. The CDR3 here is CASSETTRGLYEQYF. In nucleotides, the CDR3 is TGCGCCAGCAGCGAGACAACAAGGGGCCTCTACGAGCAGTACTTC.

In its sample, this clonotype was seen many times. The chain links TRBV28 to TRBJ2-1; 7 bases are a match to TRBD2. The CDR3 is 13 residues long. The V segment lost 9 bases and the J segment 0 bases; nucleotides outside the gene matches: 2. Germline V gene sequence: CDR1 MDHEN, CDR2 SYDVKM. The CDR3 nucleotides are TGTGCCAGTGGGACTACCTCCTACAATGAGCAGTTCTTC. Amino acids: CASGTTSYNEQFF.

This CDR3 is CASSAHPTISGIYEQYF. DNA of the CDR3: TGTGCCAGCAGTGCACACCCCACGATTAGCGGAATCTACGAGCAGTACTTC. The chain employs TRBV27 and TRBJ2-7; D might be TRBD2 (6 bases). The CDR3 spans 17 residues. CDR1 is MNHEY and CDR2 is SMNVEV in the germline V gene (reference sequence). V lost 5 bases and J lost 3, with 23 bases in between.

In its sample, this clonotype was seen many times. The J gene is TRBJ2-1, the V gene TRBV5-1; D is unresolved. The CDR3 is 12 residues long. CDR1 SGHRS and CDR2 YFSETQ come from the germline V gene. The V end was cut by 1 base, the J end by 8 bases, with 7 bases between. CDR3 sequence: CASSLRWDEQFF. DNA for the CDR3: TGCGCCAGCAGCTTGCGGTGGGATGAGCAGTTCTTC. Complete variable domain (other parts from reference TRBV5-1 and TRBJ2-1): KAGVTQTPRYLIKTRGQQVTLSCSPISGHRSVSWYQQTPGQGLQFLFEYFSETQRNKGNFPGRFSGRQFSNSRSEMNVSTLELGDSALYLCASSLRWDEQFFGPGTRLTVL.

This clonotype was recorded at least ten times. The chain has TRBV2 and TRBJ2-1, with 9 bases aligning to TRBD2. J was trimmed by 8 bases and V by 3 bases; bases with no gene match: 5. This CDR3 region has 14 residues. Germline assignment: CDR1 SNHLY and CDR2 FYNNEI. CDR3 amino acids: CASSEGTSWDEQFF. In DNA form, the CDR3 reads TGTGCCAGCAGTGAGGGGACTAGCTGGGATGAGCAGTTCTTC.

The chain links TRBV6-1 to TRBJ2-1; 10 positions match TRBD2. Germline loops: CDR1 MNHNS, CDR2 SASEGT. The length of the CDR3 is 16 residues. V trimming: 6 bases; J trimming: 2 bases; junction bases outside the gene matches: 7. The CDR3 loop is CASSPGLAPAYNEQFF. CDR3 nucleotide sequence: TGTGCCAGCAGCCCGGGACTAGCGCCGGCCTACAATGAGCAGTTCTTC.

This chain uses TRBV10-3 with TRBJ2-7, with D possibly matching TRBD1 (6 bases). V was pared by 7 bases and J by 4 bases, with 20 bases between. Per germline, CDR1 ENHRY and CDR2 SYGVKD. The length of the CDR3 is 15 residues. This CDR3 is CAIKPQDSSIYEQYF. The CDR3 nucleotides are TGTGCCATCAAACCCCAGGACAGCTCAATTTACGAGCAGTACTTC.

V is TRBV20-1 and J is TRBJ2-7; 11 bases map to TRBD2. Looked up from germline, CDR1 is DFQATT and CDR2 is SNEGSKA (reference sequence). The ends lost 6 bases at V and 4 bases at J; junction bases unmatched: 8. The CDR3 is 14 amino acids. CDR3 nucleotides: TGCAGTGCCCAATCGGGACTAGCGGTTTACGAGCAGTACTTC. The encoded protein is CSAQSGLAVYEQYF.

This clonotype was found many times. This clone may be a read error of a much larger clone one base away. The CDR3 region has the DNA TGTGCCAGCAGCTTACTCCACAATGAGCAGTTCTTC. Translating gives CASSLLHNEQFF. V gene TRBV7-9 combines with J gene TRBJ2-1; D is ambiguous. The V end lost 2 bases, the J end lost 5 bases, and 4 bases lay between the germline ends. This CDR3 spans 12 amino acids. CDR1 and CDR2 from the germline V gene are SEHNR and FQNEAQ (reference sequence).

This rearrangement joins TRBV15 to TRBJ1-2, with 8 bases aligning to TRBD1. Trimming at V came to 1 base and at J to 8 bases, leaving 12 bases not matched to a gene. The CDR3 totals 16 residues. Germline-derived CDR1 and CDR2 are LNHNV and YYDKDF (reference sequence). The CDR3 protein is CATSRGQGMGTWGYTF. As DNA, the CDR3 is TGTGCCACCAGCAGAGGACAGGGGATGGGGACGTGGGGCTACACCTTC.

With regard to this clonotype: A much larger clone lies a single base off, so this may be a read error. The chain has TRBV30 and TRBJ1-2; TRBD1 aligns across 12 bases. Germline values: CDR1 GTSNPN, CDR2 SVGIG (reference sequence). CDR3 length: 15 residues. The V segment lost 2 bases and the J segment 7 bases; nucleotides outside the gene matches: 8. The CDR3 region has the DNA TGTGCCTGGAGTCCCCCGGGACAGGGGGCGCCTGGCTACACCTTC. It yields the protein CAWSPPGQGAPGYTF.

V gene TRBV28 combines with J gene TRBJ1-2; a weak D match, TRBD1 (5 bases). Trimming shortened V by 4 bases and J by 7 bases, and 13 bases separated the two germline ends. The CDR3 totals 13 residues. Germline V gene sequence: CDR1 MDHEN, CDR2 SYDVKM. The CDR3 spells CASSYIQGVGYTF. The CDR3 DNA follows: TGTGCCAGCAGTTATATCCAGGGCGTTGGCTACACCTTC.

The chain has TRBV19 and TRBJ1-6, with D unclear. The V gene's germline CDR1 is LNHDA and CDR2 SQIVND (reference sequence). The germline V and J ends were trimmed by 3 bases and 7 bases, with 22 bases remaining between them. This CDR3 region has 18 residues. This CDR3 is CASSITAGGKVGNSPLHF. Written as DNA, the CDR3 is TGTGCCAGTAGTATTACGGCAGGCGGGAAAGTTGGAAATTCACCCCTCCACTTT.

This clonotype came up a few times. The chain joins TRBV2 to TRBJ2-4, with D hard to call. The CDR3 loop spans 16 amino acids. The germline V gene encodes CDR1 SNHLY and CDR2 FYNNEI. With 6 bases removed from V and 0 bases from J, the gap between germline ends came to 15 bases. Here the CDR3 reads CASRGTVGLAKNIQYF. Written as DNA, the CDR3 is TGTGCCAGCAGAGGTACCGTAGGCTTAGCCAAAAACATTCAGTACTTC.

In its sample, this clonotype was seen many times. The CDR3 nucleotides are TGTGCCAGCAGGACAGGGTTCGGCACTGAAGCTTTCTTT. Encoded protein: CASRTGFGTEAFF. The chain is built from TRBV6-2 or TRBV6-3 and TRBJ1-1, with 7 bases identical to TRBD1. Per the germline V gene, CDR1 is MNHEY and CDR2 is SVGEGT. The V gene end was trimmed by 6 bases and the J gene end by 4 bases; junction bases not matched to a gene: 5. The CDR3 loop spans 13 amino acids.

This clonotype came up many times. This chain links TRBV2 with TRBJ2-7; no clear D. CDR1 and CDR2 (germline): SNHLY, FYNNEI. The CDR3 sequence is 16 residues long. V was shortened by 0 bases and J by 3 bases, with 15 bases between the two germline ends. CDR3 loop: CASSEAWQPKSYEQYF. The CDR3 nucleotides are TGTGCCAGCAGTGAAGCTTGGCAGCCAAAGAGCTACGAGCAGTACTTC.

This clonotype has at least ten counts. The V call is TRBV3-1, the J call TRBJ2-2; 7 nucleotides match TRBD1. CDR1 and CDR2 from the germline V gene are LGHDT and YNNKEL (reference sequence). The ends lost 2 bases at V and 5 bases at J; junction bases unmatched: 8. There are 16 residues in the CDR3. CDR3: CASSQRELQGTGELFF. The CDR3 bases are TGTGCCAGCAGCCAAAGGGAGCTACAGGGGACCGGGGAGCTGTTTTTT.